This note documents a single T cell receptor (beta chain) sequence. The antigen is unknown. The PCR used 60 Vbeta and 13 Jbeta primers. Sequenced by immunoSEQ multiplex PCR; TCRdb stores in-frame clones only, minus some. The table lists about 140,000 clones. The data derive from a study of cytomegalovirus exposure and HLA in healthy donors. Whole-study results and caveats: Highest at DRB1 and lowest at HLA-C, TCR association rates differed among HLA loci in a later analysis. The study designated 150 to 200 TCR beta chains cytomegalovirus-associated. Analysis performed later showed TCR beta chains linked to HLA being more clonally expanded than equally common others.

This receptor was taken from a male donor in good health and CMV-seronegative. Sequenced: PBMCs.

This CDR3 is CASSLVSSYNEQFF. The CDR3 DNA follows: TGTGCCAGCAGTTTGGTTAGCTCCTACAATGAGCAGTTCTTC. The V and J genes are TRBV28 and TRBJ2-1; D is ambiguous. The CDR3 runs to 14 residues. Germline V gene lookup returns CDR1 MDHEN and CDR2 SYDVKM. V was pared by 3 bases and J by 0 bases, with 6 bases between. Combining the CDR3 with reference TRBV28 and TRBJ2-1 gives the whole variable domain DVKVTQSSRYLVKRTGEKVFLECVQDMDHENMFWYRQDPGLGLRLIYFSYDVKMKEKGDIPEGYSVSREKKERFSLILESASTNQTSMYLCASSLVSSYNEQFFGPGTRLTVL.